These 11 T cell receptor beta chains came from one sample sequenced in a study of CD8+CD57+ T cells in acquired aplastic anemia. Genomic DNA served as template for TCR beta VDJ and CDR3 profiling. TCRdb ran MiXCR on the reads and lists one entry per CDR3 protein. The sample lists more than 150,000 distinct CDR3 sequences, almost 50% seen once, with 13% in the top ten. Individuals selected for sequencing had exhibited CD8+CD57+ cell expansion on flow cytometry. Sample: sorted CD4+, CD8+, or CD8+CD57+ T cells (not recorded which) from PBMCs. All receptors derive from a human donor with aplastic anemia.

V is TRBV10-3 and J is TRBJ2-7, with 10 bases that match TRBD2. The CDR3 is 11 residues long. The germline gives CDR1 ENHRY, CDR2 SYGVKD. V shed 10 bases, J shed 8 bases, and the junction held 5 bases outside the gene matches. The chain's CDR3 is CATSSGGQQYF. The CDR3 DNA follows: TGTGCCACTTCTAGCGGGGGCCAGCAGTACTTC.

V and J are TRBV3-1 and TRBJ1-4; TRBD1 agrees at 9 bases. Germline trimming cut 5 bases from V and 5 bases from J; bases unmatched to any gene: 3. Germline assignment: CDR1 LGHDT and CDR2 YNNKEL (reference sequence). The CDR3 has 14 amino acids. The CDR3 DNA reads TGTGCCAGCAGCGAGACAGGGGGGAATGAAAAACTGTTTTTT. It codes for CASSETGGNEKLFF.

Notes on this clonotype: Germline and junction disagree at one end, which may indicate a read error. The J gene is TRBJ2-7, the V gene TRBV30; the D is unclear. In germline, CDR1 is GTSNPN, CDR2 SVGIG (reference sequence). The CDR3 extends over 13 amino acids. The CDR3 protein is CAWTSTLSYERYF. The CDR3 bases are TGTGCCTGGACCAGTACCCTCTCCTACGAGCGGTACTTC. The whole variable domain, filled in from reference TRBV30 and TRBJ2-7, reads SQTIHQWPATLVQPVGSPLSLECTVEGTSNPNLYWYRQAAGRGLQLLFYSVGIGQISSEVPQNLSASRPQDRQFILSSKKLLLSDSGFYLCAWTSTLSYERYFGPGTRLTVT.

This clonotype was counted only a few times. V and J are TRBV24-1 and TRBJ2-1; tentative D call: TRBD1 (6 bases). Germline V gene lookup returns CDR1 KGHDR and CDR2 SFDVKD. Trimming took 4 bases from V and 13 from J, leaving 16 bases between them. The CDR3 is made up of 13 amino acids. The CDR3 sequence: CATSDRTGTAQFF. The CDR3 DNA reads as TGTGCCACCAGTGACCGAACAGGGACCGCTCAGTTCTTC.

This sequence joins TRBV3-1 and TRBJ1-6; D is unclear. This CDR3 region has 13 residues. The V and J ends lost 5 bases and 10 bases respectively, with 12 bases between them. Looked up from germline, CDR1 is LGHDT and CDR2 is YNNKEL (reference sequence). Here the CDR3 reads CASSSGPISPLHF. In DNA, the CDR3 is TGTGCCAGCAGCTCCGGACCAATCTCACCCCTCCACTTT.

This clonotype was observed a handful of times. Without the conserved terminal phenylalanine or tryptophan, this CDR3 likely stems from a read error. The rearrangement joins TRBV7-8 to TRBJ1-2; D gene uncertain. This CDR3 region has 13 residues. V lost 5 bases, J lost 5 bases, and 12 bases lay in between. CDR1 and CDR2 from the germline V gene are SGHVS and FQNEAQ. The CDR3: CASSLRENYGYTL. CDR3 DNA: TGTGCCAGCAGCCTGAGGGAAAATTATGGCTACACCCTC.

This clonotype was recorded many times. V and J are TRBV5-4 and TRBJ2-1; D unclear. CDR1 is SGHNT and CDR2 is YYREEE in the germline V gene (reference sequence). The CDR3 has 13 amino acids. Trimming removed 7 bases from V and 5 bases from J, with 13 bases in between. CDR3 in DNA: TGTGCCAGCTCCCTCGATTGGAACAATGAGCAGTTCTTC. Protein product: CASSLDWNNEQFF.

This chain joins TRBV2 and TRBJ1-2, with D possibly matching TRBD1 (6 bases). Deletions cut 5 bases from V and 3 bases from J, with 19 bases between. The CDR3 is made up of 16 amino acids. From germline, CDR1 is SNHLY and CDR2 FYNNEI. The CDR3 loop reads CASSPRSGAGDYGYTF. The CDR3 DNA is TGTGCCAGCAGTCCTCGGTCAGGGGCGGGGGACTATGGCTACACCTTC.

This clonotype came up many times. A much more abundant neighbour one base away suggests this may be a read error. The chain carries TRBV24-1 and TRBJ1-4; D is ambiguous. Per the germline V gene, CDR1 is KGHDR and CDR2 is SFDVKD. This CDR3 has 16 residues. CDR3 sequence reads: CATSDASGANNERLFF. CDR3 coding DNA: TGTGCCACCAGTGACGCGTCAGGAGCCAATAATGAAAGACTGTTTTTT.

The chain uses TRBV2 and TRBJ2-5, with 7 bases that match TRBD1. This CDR3 region has 15 residues. V was pared by 3 bases and J by 2 bases, with 6 bases of the junction left unmatched. Germline V CDR1 and CDR2: SNHLY, FYNNEI. The CDR3 here is CASSDPGQPQETQYF. Here the CDR3 DNA reads TGTGCCAGCAGTGACCCGGGACAGCCGCAAGAGACCCAGTACTTC.

This clonotype was seen more than once but under ten times. This sequence joins TRBV5-1 and TRBJ2-3; possible D gene TRBD2, 7 bases. CDR3 length: 17 residues. Germline V gene data show CDR1 as SGHRS and CDR2 as YFSETQ. V lost 0 bases and J lost 3, with 17 bases in between. The CDR3 DNA reads TGCGCCAGCAGCTTGGGATTTGGGGGGGCTCGAACAGATACGCAGTATTTT. It codes for CASSLGFGGARTDTQYF.